This T cell receptor beta chain was recovered during a study of neurological immune-mediated disorders. Germline V gives CDR1 SGHRS, CDR2 YFSETQ. This CDR3 is built from 16 residues. Trimming pared 1 base from V and 7 bases from J, leaving 20 bases between. From the 5' RACE reads, TCRdb called clonotypes with MiXCR, one entry per CDR3 protein. This table has roughly 41,000 distinct CDR3 sequences, under 2% appearing once. Ten or more counts support this clonotype. The chain recombines TRBV5-1 with TRBJ1-2, with D unresolved. The sequence was collected from a woman aged 35 to 49 with multiple sclerosis. The sequencing input was PBMCs. The CDR3 DNA sequence: TGCGCCAGCAGCTTGAGCCCAGGTCCCCAGGAGGCTGGCTACACCTTC. This sequence encodes CASSLSPGPQEAGYTF.